Listed here is a single T cell receptor (beta chain). The antigen is unknown. The V and J ends lost 4 bases and 3 bases, in that order; junction bases with no gene match: 2. Germline CDR1 reads DFQATT; CDR2 reads SNEGSKA (reference sequence). CDR3 length: 15 amino acids. A second about 6 to 12 cycle PCR used barcoded and J-beta primers. MiXCR was run by TCRdb on the 5' RACE reads, yielding one entry per CDR3 protein. Of approximately 1,100,000 distinct CDR3 sequences in the sample, 40% to 55% were seen once. This sample was taken from a study of blood T cells in healthy people across ages. Findings and caveats of the study: The long-lived group displayed more naive CD4+ cells, plus higher diversity, than the aged donors did. Estimates based on one million T cells were treated as lower bounds.

The sequence was collected from a woman aged 60-75 years in good health. Sequencing used blood. The chain couples TRBV20-1 to TRBJ2-4, with 14 bases identical to TRBD2. The CDR3 loop is CSAKGLAGDKNIQYF. The CDR3 DNA sequence: TGCAGTGCTAAGGGACTAGCGGGAGACAAAAACATTCAGTACTTC.